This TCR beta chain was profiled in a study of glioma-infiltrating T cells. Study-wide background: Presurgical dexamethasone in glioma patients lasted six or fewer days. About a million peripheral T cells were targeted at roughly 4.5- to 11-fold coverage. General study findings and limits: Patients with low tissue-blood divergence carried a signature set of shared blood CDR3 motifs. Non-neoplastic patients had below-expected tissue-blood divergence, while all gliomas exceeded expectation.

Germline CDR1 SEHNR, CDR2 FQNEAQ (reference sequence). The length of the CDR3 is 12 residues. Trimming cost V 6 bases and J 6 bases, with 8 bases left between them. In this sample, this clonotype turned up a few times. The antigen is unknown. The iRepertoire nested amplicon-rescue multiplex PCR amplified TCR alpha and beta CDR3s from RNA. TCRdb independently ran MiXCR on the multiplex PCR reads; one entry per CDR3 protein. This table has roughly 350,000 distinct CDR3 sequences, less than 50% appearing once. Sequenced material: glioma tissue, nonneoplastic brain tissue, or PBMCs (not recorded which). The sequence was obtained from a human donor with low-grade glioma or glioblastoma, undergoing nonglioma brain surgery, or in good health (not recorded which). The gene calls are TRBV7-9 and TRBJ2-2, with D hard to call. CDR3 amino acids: CASRPSAGELFF. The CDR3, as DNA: TGTGCCAGCAGACCGAGTGCCGGGGAGCTGTTTTTT.